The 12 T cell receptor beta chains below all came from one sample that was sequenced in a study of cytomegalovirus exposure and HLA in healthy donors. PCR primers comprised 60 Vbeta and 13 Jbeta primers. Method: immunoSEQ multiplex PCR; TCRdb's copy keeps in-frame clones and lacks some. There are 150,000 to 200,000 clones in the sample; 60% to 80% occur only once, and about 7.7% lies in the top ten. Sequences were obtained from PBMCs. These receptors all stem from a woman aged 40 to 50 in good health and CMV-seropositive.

The CDR3 sequence: CASRTPLDRAGTDTQYF. In nucleotides, the CDR3 is TGTGCCAGCAGAACCCCACTGGACAGGGCGGGCACAGATACGCAGTATTTT. The chain carries TRBV9 and TRBJ2-3; the match to TRBD1 covers 8 bases. CDR1 is SGDLS, CDR2 YYNGEE, per germline. V gave up 5 bases and J gave up 1 base; unmatched junction bases: 12. The CDR3 consists of 17 residues.

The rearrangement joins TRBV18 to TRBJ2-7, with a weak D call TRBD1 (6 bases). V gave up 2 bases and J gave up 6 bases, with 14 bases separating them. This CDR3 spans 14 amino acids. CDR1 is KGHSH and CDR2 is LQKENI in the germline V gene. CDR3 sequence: CASSPRPGEGEQYF. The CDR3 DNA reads TGTGCCAGCTCACCAAGGCCAGGGGAAGGCGAGCAGTACTTC.

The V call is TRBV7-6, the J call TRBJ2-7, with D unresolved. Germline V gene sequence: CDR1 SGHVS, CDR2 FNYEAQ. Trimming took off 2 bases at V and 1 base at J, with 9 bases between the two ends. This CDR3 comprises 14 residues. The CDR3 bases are TGTGCCAGCAGCTTAAGCGCTCAATCCTACGAGCAGTACTTC. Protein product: CASSLSAQSYEQYF.

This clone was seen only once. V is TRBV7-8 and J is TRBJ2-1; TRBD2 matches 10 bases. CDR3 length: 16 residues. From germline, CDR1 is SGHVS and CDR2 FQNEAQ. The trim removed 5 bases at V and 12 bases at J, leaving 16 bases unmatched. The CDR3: CASSPVAGGLGFGQFF. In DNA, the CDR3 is TGTGCCAGCAGCCCTGTAGCGGGAGGACTTGGCTTCGGGCAGTTCTTC. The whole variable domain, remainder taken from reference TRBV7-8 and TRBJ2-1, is GAGVSQSPRYKVAKRGQDVALRCDPISGHVSLFWYQQALGQGPEFLTYFQNEAQLDKSGLPSDRFFAERPEGSVSTLKIQRTQQEDSAVYLCASSPVAGGLGFGQFFGPGTRLTVL.

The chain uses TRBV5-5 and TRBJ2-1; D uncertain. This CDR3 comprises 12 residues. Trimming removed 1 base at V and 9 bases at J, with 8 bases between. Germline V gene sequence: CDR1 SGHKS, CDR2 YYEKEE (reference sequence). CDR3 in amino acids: CASSLPSIEQFF. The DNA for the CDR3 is TGTGCCAGCAGCTTGCCCTCTATTGAGCAGTTCTTC.

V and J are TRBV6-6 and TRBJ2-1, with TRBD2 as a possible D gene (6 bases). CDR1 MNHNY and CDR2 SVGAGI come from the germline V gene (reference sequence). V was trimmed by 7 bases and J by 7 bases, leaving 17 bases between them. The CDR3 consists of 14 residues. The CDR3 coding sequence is TGTGCCAGCATAAAACAACTAGCTTGGAATGAGCAGTTCTTC. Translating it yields CASIKQLAWNEQFF.

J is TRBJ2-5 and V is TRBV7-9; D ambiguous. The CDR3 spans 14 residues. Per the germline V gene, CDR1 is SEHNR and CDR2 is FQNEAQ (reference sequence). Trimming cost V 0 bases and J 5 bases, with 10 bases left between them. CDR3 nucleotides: TGTGCCAGCAGCTTAGCAGGCGGTACTGAGACCCAGTACTTC. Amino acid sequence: CASSLAGGTETQYF. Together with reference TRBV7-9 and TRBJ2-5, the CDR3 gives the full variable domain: DTGVSQNPRHKITKRGQNVTFRCDPISEHNRLYWYRQTLGQGPEFLTYFQNEAQLEKSRLLSDRFSAERPKGSFSTLEIQRTEQGDSAMYLCASSLAGGTETQYFGPGTRLLVL.

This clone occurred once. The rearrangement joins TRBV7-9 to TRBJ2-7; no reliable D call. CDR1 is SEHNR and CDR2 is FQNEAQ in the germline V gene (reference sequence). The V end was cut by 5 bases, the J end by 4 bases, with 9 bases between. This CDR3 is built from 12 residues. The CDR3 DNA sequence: TGTGCCAGCAGCGCGGCCTTTTACGAGCAGTACTTC. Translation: CASSAAFYEQYF.

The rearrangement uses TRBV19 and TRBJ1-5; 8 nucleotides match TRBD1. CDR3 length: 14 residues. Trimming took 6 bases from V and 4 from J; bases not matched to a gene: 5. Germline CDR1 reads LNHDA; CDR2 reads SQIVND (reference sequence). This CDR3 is CASRRDRLNQPQHF. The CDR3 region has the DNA TGTGCCAGTAGACGGGACAGGTTGAATCAGCCCCAGCATTTT.

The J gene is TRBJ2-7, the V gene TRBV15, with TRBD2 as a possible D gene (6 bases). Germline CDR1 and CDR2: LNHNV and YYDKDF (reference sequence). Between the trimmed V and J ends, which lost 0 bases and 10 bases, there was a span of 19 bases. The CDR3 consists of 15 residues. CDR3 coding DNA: TGTGCCACCAGCAGAGATCGTCGTAATGGAGGGGTTCAGTACTTC. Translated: CATSRDRRNGGVQYF.

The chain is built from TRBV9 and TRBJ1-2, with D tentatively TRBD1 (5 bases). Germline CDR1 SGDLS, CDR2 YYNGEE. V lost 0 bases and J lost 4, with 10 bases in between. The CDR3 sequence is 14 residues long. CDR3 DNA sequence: TGTGCCAGCAGCGTAGGGGGGGACGGCTATGGCTACACCTTC. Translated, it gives CASSVGGDGYGYTF.

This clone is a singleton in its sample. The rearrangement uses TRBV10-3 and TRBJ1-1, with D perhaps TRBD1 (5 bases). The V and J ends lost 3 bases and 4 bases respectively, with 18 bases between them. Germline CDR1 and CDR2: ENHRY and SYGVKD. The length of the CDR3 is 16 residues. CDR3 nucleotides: TGTGCCATCAGTGAAAATGAGGGAGGGGTCCGCACTGAAGCTTTCTTT. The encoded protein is CAISENEGGVRTEAFF.